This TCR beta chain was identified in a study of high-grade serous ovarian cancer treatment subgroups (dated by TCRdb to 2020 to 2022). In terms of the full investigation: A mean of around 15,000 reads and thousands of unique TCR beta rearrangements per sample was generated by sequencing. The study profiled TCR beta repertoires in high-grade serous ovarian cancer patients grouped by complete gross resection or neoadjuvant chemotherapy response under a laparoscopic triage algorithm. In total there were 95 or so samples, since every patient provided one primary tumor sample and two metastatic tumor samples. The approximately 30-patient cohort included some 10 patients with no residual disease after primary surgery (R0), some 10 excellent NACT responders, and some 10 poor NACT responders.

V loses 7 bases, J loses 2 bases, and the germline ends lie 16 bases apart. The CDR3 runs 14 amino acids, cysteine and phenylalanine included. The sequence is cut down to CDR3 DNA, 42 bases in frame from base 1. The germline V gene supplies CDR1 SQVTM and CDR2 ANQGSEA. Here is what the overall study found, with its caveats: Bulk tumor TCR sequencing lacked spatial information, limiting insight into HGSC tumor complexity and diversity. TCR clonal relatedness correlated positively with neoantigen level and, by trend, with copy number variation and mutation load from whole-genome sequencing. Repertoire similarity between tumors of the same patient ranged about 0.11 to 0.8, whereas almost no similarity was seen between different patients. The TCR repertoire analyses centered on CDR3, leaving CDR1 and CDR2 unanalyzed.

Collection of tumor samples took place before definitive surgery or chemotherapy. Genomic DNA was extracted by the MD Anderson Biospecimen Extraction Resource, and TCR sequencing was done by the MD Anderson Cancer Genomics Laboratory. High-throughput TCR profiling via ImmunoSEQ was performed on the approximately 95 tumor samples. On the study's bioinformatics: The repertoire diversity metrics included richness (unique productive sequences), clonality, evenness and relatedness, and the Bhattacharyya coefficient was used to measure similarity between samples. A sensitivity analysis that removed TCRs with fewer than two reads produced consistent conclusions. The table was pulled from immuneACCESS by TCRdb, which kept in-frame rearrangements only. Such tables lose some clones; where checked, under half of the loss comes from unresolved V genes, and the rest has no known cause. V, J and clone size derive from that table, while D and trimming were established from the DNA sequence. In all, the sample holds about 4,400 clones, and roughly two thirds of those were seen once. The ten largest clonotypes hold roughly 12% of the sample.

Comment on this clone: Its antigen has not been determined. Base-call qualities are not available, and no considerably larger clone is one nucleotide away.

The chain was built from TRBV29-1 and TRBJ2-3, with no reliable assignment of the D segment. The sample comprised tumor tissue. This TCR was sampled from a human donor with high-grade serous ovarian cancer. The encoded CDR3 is CSGVKRAFTDTQYF. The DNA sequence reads TGCAGCGGGGTAAAACGGGCGTTCACAGATACGCAGTATTTT.